This TCR beta chain came from a study of neoadjuvant nivolumab and ipilimumab in lung cancer. Study at large: The combination arm added day-1 ipilimumab 1 mg/kg to nivolumab 3 mg/kg on days 1, 15, 29. Findings of the study overall: Compared with tumor-adjacent uninvolved lung, resected tumors showed greater richness and clonality. TCR sequencing covered a small number of samples.

Using immunoSEQ multiplex PCR, the repertoire was profiled, and TCRdb retains in-frame clones only, with some absent. Of about 18,000 clones listed, under 80% are singletons. CDR3 size: 16 residues. Germline CDR1 is LGHNA and CDR2 is YSLEER. V lost 4 bases to trimming and J lost 2 bases; unmatched junction nucleotides: 6. Of note for this clone: Its cognate antigen is unknown.

The material was tumor tissue, obtained after neoadjuvant nivolumab, alone or with ipilimumab, at or shortly before surgery. The sequence derives from an adult with non-small cell lung cancer. The chain combines TRBV4-3 with TRBJ2-2; 8 positions agree with TRBD1. The CDR3 sequence: CASSPSGGANTGELFF. The CDR3, as DNA: TGCGCCAGCAGCCCTTCAGGGGGCGCAAACACCGGGGAGCTGTTTTTT.